The source of this T cell receptor (beta chain) is a study of T cell clonotyping in hematopoietic cell transplantation. Clones were read by immunoSEQ multiplex PCR, and TCRdb kept only the in-frame ones, dropping some. The sample includes 30,000 or so clones, 90% to 95% of them seen just once. This CDR3 spans 17 amino acids. Germline-derived CDR1 and CDR2 are GTSNPN and SVGIG (reference sequence). The germline V and J ends were trimmed by 2 bases and 1 base, with 18 bases remaining between them. With regard to this clone: Antigen specificity is unknown.

Whole-study findings and limits: At the given depth, recipient repertoires were over 95% de novo clonotypes. Recipient TCR diversity dropped after transplant; expanded clonotypes rose from day 30 to 180. Without cell sorting, CD4 versus CD8 contributions remain unresolved. Graft donor and pretransplant recipient Inverse Simpson Index values predicted broader posttransplant TCR diversity.

The gene calls are TRBV30 and TRBJ1-5; D might be TRBD1 (6 bases). This clonotype was obtained from a female patient aged 50-59 years who had an allogeneic stem cell transplant from a related donor, so the T cells may come from the graft donor. Some clones in this sample may be carry-over from other donors' samples. Sample: PBMCs, taken 100 days after allogeneic stem cell transplant. As DNA, the CDR3 is TGTGCCTGGAGTTCGGGACAAGTGAATTGGAGCAATCAGCCCCAGCATTTT. Protein: CAWSSGQVNWSNQPQHF.